These T cell receptor beta chains were read from a single sample in a study of blood T cell repertoires in COVID-19. Produced via immunoSEQ multiplex PCR; TCRdb's table is partial and in-frame only. The sample has 45,000 to 50,000 clones; 86% are singletons. The source material was peripheral blood. Source of these receptors: a woman aged 80 or older with COVID-19, enrolled during active disease. Each CDR3 is given with its conserved first and last residue. A row's size may be missing; if present it is once, few, many or a size class.

size	length	V	CDR3
few	16	TRBV5-6	CASSLGRRGLNEKLFF
NA	18	TRBV5-4	CASSLGGVGSGSSYEQYF
NA	14	TRBV10-3	CAIKAGDRGYGYTF
NA	17	TRBV4-1	CASSLVDEGQNNEKLFF
NA	12	TRBV28	CASGIARRPQHF
NA	13	TRBV15	CATSGRTGGEQYF
NA	13	TRBV29-1	CSGRGWGTTEAFF
NA	13	TRBV28	CAHKTGGNTEAFF
few	14	TRBV18	CASSPPGDGRGQYF
NA	16	TRBV28	CASSLLVGQGGYTIYF
NA	16	TRBV6-6	CASSPRTGGRMDEQFF
few	15	TRBV2	CASILPGTSNTEAFF
NA	17	TRBV19	CASSIAGTGVPNTEAFF
NA	16	TRBV11-2	CASSLRAGGYQETQYF
NA	17	TRBV4-1	CASSQDSAGGTYNEQFF
NA	14	TRBV7-2	CASSRESSGNTIYF
NA	14	TRBV5-1	CASSLDRGQNGYTF
NA	14	TRBV19	CASSIAGVGNTIYF
NA	15	TRBV27	CASSLYPGDSYEQYF
NA	17	TRBV20-1	CSASPLKRQGIRTEAFF
NA	15	TRBV18	CASSPLSATNEKLFF
once	12	TRBV12-3/TRBV12-4	CASRHRGVEAFF
NA	19	TRBV14	CASSPANREGRGNTYEQYF
NA	14	TRBV7-3	CASSLAGNDYGYTF
NA	16	TRBV18	CASSPLQGTTSYEQYF
once	14	TRBV2	CASSRDRGGNTIYF
NA	17	TRBV6-1	CASSEGTGGNSNQPQHF
NA	13	TRBV10-2	CASRDPQGLEQFF
NA	16	TRBV2	CASRRTGGINTGELFF
NA	16	TRBV6-6	CASSSYTRTANTEAFF
NA	14	TRBV6-1	CASSERRGQETQYF
NA	16	TRBV29-1	CSVEGVTGSGSYEQYF
once	14	TRBV7-2	CASSLTTSGETQYF
NA	13	TRBV27	CASSPRTGSAGAF